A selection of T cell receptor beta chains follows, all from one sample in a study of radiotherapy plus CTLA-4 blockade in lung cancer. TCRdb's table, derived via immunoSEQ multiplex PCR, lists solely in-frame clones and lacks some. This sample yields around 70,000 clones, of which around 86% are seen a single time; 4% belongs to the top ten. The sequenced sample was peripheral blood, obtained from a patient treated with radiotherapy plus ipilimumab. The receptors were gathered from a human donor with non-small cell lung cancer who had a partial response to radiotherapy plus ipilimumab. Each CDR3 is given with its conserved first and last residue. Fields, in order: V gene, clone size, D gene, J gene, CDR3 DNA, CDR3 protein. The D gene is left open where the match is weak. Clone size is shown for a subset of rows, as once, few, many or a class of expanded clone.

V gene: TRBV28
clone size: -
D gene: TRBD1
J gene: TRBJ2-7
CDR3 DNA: TGTGCCAGCCAAACAGGGGGGTCCTACGAGCAGTACTTC
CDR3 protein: CASQTGGSYEQYF

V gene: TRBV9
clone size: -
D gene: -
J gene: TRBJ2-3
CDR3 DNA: TGTGCCAGCAACCTCGGTCCTAACGCAGATACGCAGTATTTT
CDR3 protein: CASNLGPNADTQYF

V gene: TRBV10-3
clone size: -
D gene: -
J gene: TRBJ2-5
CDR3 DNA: TGTGCCATCAGTGGGGCTAAGCGGGGAGGGGGGGAGACCCAGTACTTC
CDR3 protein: CAISGAKRGGGETQYF

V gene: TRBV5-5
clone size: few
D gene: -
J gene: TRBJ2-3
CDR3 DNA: TGTGCCAGCAGGGGTTTTGGGGTGGAACGGGAAACAGATACGCAGTATTTT
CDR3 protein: CASRGFGVERETDTQYF

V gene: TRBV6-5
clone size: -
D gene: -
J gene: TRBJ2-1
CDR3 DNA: TGTGCCAGCAGTTACGGGGGCCCCCGTGAGCAGTTCTTC
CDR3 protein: CASSYGGPREQFF

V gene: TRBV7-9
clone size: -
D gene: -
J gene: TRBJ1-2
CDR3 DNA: TGTGCCAGCAGCTTAGGCAGGCTGGGTGATGGCTACACCTTC
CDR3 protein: CASSLGRLGDGYTF

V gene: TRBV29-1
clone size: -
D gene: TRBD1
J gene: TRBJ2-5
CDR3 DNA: TGCAGCGTCACGGGACAGGACCAGGAGACCCAGTACTTC
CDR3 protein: CSVTGQDQETQYF

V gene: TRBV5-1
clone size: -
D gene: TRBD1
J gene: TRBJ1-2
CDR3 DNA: TGCGCCAGCAGCCCGGAACAGGGGGCGAAGGGCTACACCTTC
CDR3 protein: CASSPEQGAKGYTF

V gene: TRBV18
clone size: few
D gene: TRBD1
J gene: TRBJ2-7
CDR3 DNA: TGTGCCAGCTCACCTACCGGGACAGGGACCTACGAGCAGTACTTC
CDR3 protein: CASSPTGTGTYEQYF

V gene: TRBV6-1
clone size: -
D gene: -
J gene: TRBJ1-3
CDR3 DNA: TGTGCCAGCAGTTCCCCAGTTAGAAACACCATATATTTT
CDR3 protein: CASSSPVRNTIYF

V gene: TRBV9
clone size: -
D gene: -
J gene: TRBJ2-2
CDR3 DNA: TGTGCCAGCAGCGCCGGTCAGCGGACCGGGGAGCTGTTTTTT
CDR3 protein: CASSAGQRTGELFF

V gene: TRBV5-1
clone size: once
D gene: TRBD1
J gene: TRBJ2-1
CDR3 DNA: TGCGCCAGCTCCGGGACAGGGACAGGGAAAAATGAGCAGTTCTTC
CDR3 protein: CASSGTGTGKNEQFF

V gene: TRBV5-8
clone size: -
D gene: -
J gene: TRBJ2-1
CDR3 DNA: TGTGCCAGCAGCGACAGGATAAGCTCCTACAATGAGCAGTTCTTC
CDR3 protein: CASSDRISSYNEQFF

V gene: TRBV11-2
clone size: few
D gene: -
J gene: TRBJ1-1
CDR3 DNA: TGTGCCAGCAGCTCTCGGGGGGCTGAAGCTTTCTTT
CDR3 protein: CASSSRGAEAFF

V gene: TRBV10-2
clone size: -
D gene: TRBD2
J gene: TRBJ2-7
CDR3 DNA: TGCGCCAGCAGTGAGGGGGGACTAGCGGGACGATTCTCCTACGAGCAGTACTTC
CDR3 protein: CASSEGGLAGRFSYEQYF

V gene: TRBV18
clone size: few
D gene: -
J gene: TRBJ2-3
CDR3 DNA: TGTGCCAGCTCCCCGTGGGGGGGCGGGAGTCCGACAGGTACGCAGTATTTT
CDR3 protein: CASSPWGGGSPTGTQYF

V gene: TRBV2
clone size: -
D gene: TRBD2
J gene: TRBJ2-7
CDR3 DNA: TGTGCCAGCAGTCCCCTTTGGACTAGCGGCAACTACGAGCAGTACTTC
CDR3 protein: CASSPLWTSGNYEQYF

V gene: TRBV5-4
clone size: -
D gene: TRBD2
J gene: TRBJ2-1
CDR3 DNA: TGTGCCAGCAGCTCCCCGACTAGCGGGAGGTCCTACAATGAGCAGTTCTTC
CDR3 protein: CASSSPTSGRSYNEQFF

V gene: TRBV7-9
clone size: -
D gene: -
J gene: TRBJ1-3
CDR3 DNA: TGTGCCAGCAGCTTATCATGGGGCCATAATGGAAACACCATATATTTT
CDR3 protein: CASSLSWGHNGNTIYF

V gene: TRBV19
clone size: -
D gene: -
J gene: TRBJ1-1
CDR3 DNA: TGTGCCAGTAGTTACAACACGAACACTGAAGCTTTCTTT
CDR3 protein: CASSYNTNTEAFF

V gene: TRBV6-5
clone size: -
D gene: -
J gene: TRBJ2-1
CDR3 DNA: TGTGCCAGCAGTTACAGGGGTGAGCAGTTCTTC
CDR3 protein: CASSYRGEQFF

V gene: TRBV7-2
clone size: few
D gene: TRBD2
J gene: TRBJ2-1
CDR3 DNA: TGTGCCAGCAGCCGCTTCTACCGACGGACTAGCGGTAACAATGAGCAGTTCTTC
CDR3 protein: CASSRFYRRTSGNNEQFF

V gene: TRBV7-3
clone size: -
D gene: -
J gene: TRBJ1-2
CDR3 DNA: TGTGCCAGCAGCTTACAGGGGTTCGATGGCCACACCTTC
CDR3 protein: CASSLQGFDGHTF

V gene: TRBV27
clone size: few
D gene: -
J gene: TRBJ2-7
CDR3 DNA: TGTGCCAGCAGTTTATCTTGGGCAGGGGATCGGTCCGAGCAGTACTTC
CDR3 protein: CASSLSWAGDRSEQYF

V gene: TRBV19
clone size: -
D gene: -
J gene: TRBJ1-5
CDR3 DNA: TGTGCCAGTAGTATTTGGGTACAAGACTATAGCAATCAGCCCCAGCATTTT
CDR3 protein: CASSIWVQDYSNQPQHF

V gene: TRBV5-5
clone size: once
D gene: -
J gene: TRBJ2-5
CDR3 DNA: TGTGCCAGCAGCTTGTATGTGCAAGAGACCCAGTACTTC
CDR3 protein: CASSLYVQETQYF

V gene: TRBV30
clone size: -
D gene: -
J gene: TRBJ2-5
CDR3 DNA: TGTGCCTGGAGTGTAAAGGGGTGGAAGACCCAAGAGACCCAGTACTTC
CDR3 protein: CAWSVKGWKTQETQYF

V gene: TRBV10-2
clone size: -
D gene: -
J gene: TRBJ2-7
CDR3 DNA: TGCGCCAGTAGGGGGGGGCTTGCCTACGAGCAGTACTTC
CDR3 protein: CASRGGLAYEQYF

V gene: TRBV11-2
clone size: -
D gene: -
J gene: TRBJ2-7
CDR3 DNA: TGTGCCAGCAGCTCCGCAAGGACAGATGCCTACGAGCAGTACTTC
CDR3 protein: CASSSARTDAYEQYF

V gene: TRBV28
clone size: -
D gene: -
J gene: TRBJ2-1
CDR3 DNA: TGTGCCAGCAGTTCGACCCCCGGGGGGCGGCTAATATTTCTAAGCTCCTACAATGAGCAGTTCTTC
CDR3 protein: CASSSTPGGRLIFLSSYNEQFF

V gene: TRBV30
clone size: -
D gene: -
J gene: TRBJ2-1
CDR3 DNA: TGTGCCTGGAGTGAGCGGGTGAGCAATGAGCAGTTCTTC
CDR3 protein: CAWSERVSNEQFF

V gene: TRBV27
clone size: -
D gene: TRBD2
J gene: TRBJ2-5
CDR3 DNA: TGTGCCAGCAGCCTTTGGGCGGGAGGTCCAGAGACCCAGTACTTC
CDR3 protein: CASSLWAGGPETQYF

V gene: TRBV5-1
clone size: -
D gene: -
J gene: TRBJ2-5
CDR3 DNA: TGCGCCAGCAGCAGGGAAGCGGAAGAGACCCAGTACTTC
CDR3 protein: CASSREAEETQYF

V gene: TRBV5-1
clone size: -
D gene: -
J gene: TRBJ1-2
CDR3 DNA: TGCGCCAGCAGCTTGGGGGGCACCTCGGATGGCTACACCTTC
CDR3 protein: CASSLGGTSDGYTF

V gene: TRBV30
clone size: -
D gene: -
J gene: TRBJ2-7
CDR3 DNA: TGTGCCTGGGTCCCCCCAGCGAGGTACGAGCAGTACTTC
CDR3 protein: CAWVPPARYEQYF

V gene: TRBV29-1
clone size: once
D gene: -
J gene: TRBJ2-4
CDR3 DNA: TGCAGCGCGGGGGTAAACATTCAGTACTTC
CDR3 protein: CSAGVNIQYF

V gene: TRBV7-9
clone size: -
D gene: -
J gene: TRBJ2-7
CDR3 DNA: TGTGCCAGCAGCTTAGCCTCGGCCAGGGAAAAATTCGAGCAGTACTTC
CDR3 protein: CASSLASAREKFEQYF

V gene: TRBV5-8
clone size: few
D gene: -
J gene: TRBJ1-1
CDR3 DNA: TGTGCCAGCAATCCCGGACAGCCGAACACTGAAGCTTTCTTT
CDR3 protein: CASNPGQPNTEAFF

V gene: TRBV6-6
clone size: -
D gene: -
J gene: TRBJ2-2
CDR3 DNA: TGTGCCACTTGCGGCGGAGGCTACACCGGGGAGCTGTTTTTT
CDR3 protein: CATCGGGYTGELFF

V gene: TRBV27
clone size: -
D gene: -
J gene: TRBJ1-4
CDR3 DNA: TGTGCCAGCAGGCTTACAGGTGTAGATGGGGAACTGTTTTTT
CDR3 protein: CASRLTGVDGELFF

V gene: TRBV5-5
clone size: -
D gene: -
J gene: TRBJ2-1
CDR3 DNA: -
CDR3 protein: CASSLFASGSLDPFF

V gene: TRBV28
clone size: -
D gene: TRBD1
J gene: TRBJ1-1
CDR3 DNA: TGTGCCAGCAGGTATAGACAGGGGGCAGGAAACACTGAAGCTTTCTTT
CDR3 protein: CASRYRQGAGNTEAFF

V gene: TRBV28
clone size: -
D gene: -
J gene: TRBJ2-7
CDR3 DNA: TGTGCCAGCAGTTCCCCGCGGGGCGGCCAATACGAGCAGTACTTC
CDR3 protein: CASSSPRGGQYEQYF

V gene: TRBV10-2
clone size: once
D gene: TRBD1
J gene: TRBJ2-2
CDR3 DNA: TGCGCCAGCAGACAGACAGGGTCCACCGGGGAGCTGTTTTTT
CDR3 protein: CASRQTGSTGELFF

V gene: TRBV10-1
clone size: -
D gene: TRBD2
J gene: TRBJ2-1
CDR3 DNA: TGCGCCACCTCCCGGGGGGTCCTCTCCTACAATGAGCAGTTCTTC
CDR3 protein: CATSRGVLSYNEQFF

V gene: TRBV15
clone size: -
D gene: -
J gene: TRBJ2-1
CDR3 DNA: TGTGCCACCAGGCGGGATTTGTACAATGAGCAGTTCTTC
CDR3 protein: CATRRDLYNEQFF

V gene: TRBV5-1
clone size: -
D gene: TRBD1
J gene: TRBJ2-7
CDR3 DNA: TGCGCCAGCAGTCCTCCGGGACAGGGCTCCTACGAGCAGTACTTC
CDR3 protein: CASSPPGQGSYEQYF

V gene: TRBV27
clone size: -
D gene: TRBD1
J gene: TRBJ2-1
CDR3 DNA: TGTGCCAGCAACCTAGGGGGACAGCCCAATGAGCAGTTCTTC
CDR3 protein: CASNLGGQPNEQFF

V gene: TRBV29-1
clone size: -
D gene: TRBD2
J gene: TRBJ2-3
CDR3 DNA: TGCAGCGTTGAAGGCGGACTAGGTGCAGATACGCAGTATTTT
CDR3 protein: CSVEGGLGADTQYF

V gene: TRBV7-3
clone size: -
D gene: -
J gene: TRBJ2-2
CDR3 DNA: TGTGCCAGCAGCTTGCAGGGGCCTTCGAACACCGGGGAGCTGTTTTTT
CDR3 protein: CASSLQGPSNTGELFF

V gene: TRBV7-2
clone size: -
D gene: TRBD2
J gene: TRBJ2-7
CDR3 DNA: TGTGCCAGCAGCATAGCAGCGGGAGGATTCTACGAGCAGTACTTC
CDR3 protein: CASSIAAGGFYEQYF

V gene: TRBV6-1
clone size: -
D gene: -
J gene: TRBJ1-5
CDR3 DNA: TGTGCCAGCAGTTCCGAGGGAACCGGCAATCAGCCCCAGCATTTT
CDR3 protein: CASSSEGTGNQPQHF

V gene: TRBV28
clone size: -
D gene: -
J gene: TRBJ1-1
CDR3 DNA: TGTGCCAGCAGTTTATGGAGGGGCGGGAGCACTGAAGCTTTCTTT
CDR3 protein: CASSLWRGGSTEAFF